Each of the 15 T cell receptor beta chains below was sequenced from the same sample in a study of CD8 T cells in ankylosing spondylitis. TCRdb ran MiXCR on the 5' RACE reads and lists one entry per CDR3 protein. The sample lists roughly 91,000 distinct CDR3 sequences; about 8.3% were seen once. The specimen was blood, either unsorted or a sorted T cell fraction (not recorded which). These receptors all stem from a male donor with ankylosing spondylitis or in good health (not recorded which).

This clonotype was counted at least ten times. This chain uses TRBV27 with TRBJ1-1; D is undetermined. From germline, CDR1 is MNHEY and CDR2 SMNVEV (reference sequence). V was cut by 3 bases and J by 0 bases, with 8 bases left in between. CDR3 length equals 14 residues. The CDR3 coding sequence is TGTGCCAGCAGTTTGGCCGGGTTGAACACTGAAGCTTTCTTT. This gives the protein CASSLAGLNTEAFF.

This clonotype has just a few counts. The chain joins TRBV7-9 to TRBJ1-4; 9 bases match TRBD1. CDR1 SEHNR and CDR2 FQNEAQ come from the germline V gene (reference sequence). This CDR3 is built from 14 residues. Trimming cost V 3 bases and J 8 bases; bases outside gene matches: 4. The CDR3 nucleotides read TGTGCCAGCAGCTTGGGACAGGGAAGCGAAAAACTGTTTTTT. Protein product: CASSLGQGSEKLFF.

The chain recombines TRBV7-9 with TRBJ1-1; no clear D. V lost 1 base to trimming and J lost 8 bases, with 11 bases between them. The CDR3 is 13 residues long. Germline V gene sequence: CDR1 SEHNR, CDR2 FQNEAQ (reference sequence). The CDR3 here is CASSLDDLSEAFF. The CDR3 DNA sequence: TGTGCCAGCAGCTTAGATGACTTATCCGAAGCTTTCTTT.

The V call is TRBV7-2, the J call TRBJ1-2; 7 nucleotides agree with TRBD1. V trimming: 3 bases; J trimming: 4 bases; junction bases outside the gene matches: 8. Per germline, CDR1 SGHTA and CDR2 FQGNSA. The CDR3 extends over 15 amino acids. In DNA form, the CDR3 reads TGTGCCAGCAGCTTCGTCGACAGGGAGGGCTATGGCTACACCTTC. Protein sequence: CASSFVDREGYGYTF.

This clonotype was observed many times. The chain recombines TRBV12-3 or TRBV12-4 with TRBJ1-3; D not certain. The CDR3 length is 17 residues. Trimming stripped 4 bases from V and 2 bases from J, with 18 bases between. The CDR3 nucleotides are TGTGCCAGCAGTTACCAAACGCTCCCCGGGACTGGAAACACCATATATTTT. This translates into CASSYQTLPGTGNTIYF.

V and J are TRBV29-1 and TRBJ1-2; possible D gene TRBD1, 5 bases. The CDR3 covers 14 residues. V lost 3 bases to trimming and J lost 4 bases, with 15 bases between them. Per germline, CDR1 SQVTM and CDR2 ANQGSEA. CDR3 DNA sequence: TGCAGCGTTGAGAGGGCGGGGGTCGGCTATGGCTACACCTTC. Its translation is CSVERAGVGYGYTF.

In its sample, this clonotype was seen many times. This chain connects TRBV20-1 to TRBJ1-2; weak D call: TRBD1 (6 bases). The CDR3 consists of 12 residues. CDR1 DFQATT and CDR2 SNEGSKA come from the germline V gene (reference sequence). Trimming took off 3 bases at V and 7 bases at J, with 12 bases between the two ends. The CDR3 DNA sequence: TGCAGTGCTAGGGTCCAGGGGTTTGGCTACACCTTC. Its translation is CSARVQGFGYTF.

The chain combines TRBV20-1 with TRBJ2-1; TRBD2 might be the D (5 bases). Germline lookup yields CDR1 DFQATT and CDR2 SNEGSKA (reference sequence). The CDR3 is made up of 12 amino acids. V was clipped by 5 bases and J by 12 bases, with 17 bases between them. The CDR3 loop is CSAWVSMAGQFF. In nucleotides, the CDR3 is TGCAGTGCTTGGGTCTCTATGGCGGGGCAGTTCTTC.

At least ten counts were recorded for this clonotype. This chain uses TRBV7-2 with TRBJ1-2, with D possibly being TRBD1 (5 bases). This CDR3 spans 14 amino acids. V lost 5 bases and J 6 bases, leaving 16 bases between the germline ends. The V gene's germline CDR1 is SGHTA and CDR2 FQGNSA. The DNA of the CDR3 is TGTGCCAGCAGCACCCCTATAGGGGAGCATGGCTACACCTTC. It yields the protein CASSTPIGEHGYTF.

This clonotype was recorded at least ten times. The chain uses TRBV7-8 and TRBJ2-1; D is unresolved. This CDR3 region has 14 residues. V was clipped by 7 bases and J by 1 base, with 11 bases between them. Germline V lookup: CDR1 SGHVS, CDR2 FQNEAQ. In DNA form, the CDR3 reads TGTGCCAGCATGATGAGGTTATCCTACAATGAGCAGTTCTTC. Translated: CASMMRLSYNEQFF.

This clonotype came up a few times. This chain connects TRBV5-1 to TRBJ2-3; D is undetermined. The V gene's germline CDR1 is SGHRS and CDR2 YFSETQ. V lost 3 bases and J lost 2, with 13 bases in between. The CDR3 length is 15 residues. As DNA, the CDR3 is TGCGCCAGCAGCTCCCGCGCCCCGCACACAGATACGCAGTATTTT. The encoded protein is CASSSRAPHTDTQYF.

This clonotype was seen many times. In DNA, the CDR3 is TGTGCCAGCAGTTTAGCCCGGTGGCAAGAGACCCAGTACTTC. It specifies CASSLARWQETQYF. This chain uses TRBV12-3 or TRBV12-4 with TRBJ2-5; D is undetermined. CDR3 length: 14 amino acids. V shed 0 bases and J shed 2 bases, with 7 bases lying between them.

This clonotype has at least ten counts. The J gene is TRBJ2-5, the V gene TRBV6-2 or TRBV6-3, with 9 nucleotides matching TRBD2. Germline CDR1 MNHEY, CDR2 SVGEGT. This CDR3 contains 15 residues. V lost 5 bases to trimming and J lost 3 bases; unmatched junction nucleotides: 7. Written as DNA, the CDR3 is TGTGCCAGCAGTCCCTCCGGACTAGCGAAAGAGACCCAGTACTTC. Translated: CASSPSGLAKETQYF.

This clonotype showed up many times. The chain recombines TRBV4-3 with TRBJ2-2; TRBD2 is a possible D gene (5 bases). V was shortened by 2 bases and J by 6 bases, with 13 bases between the two germline ends. The CDR3 sequence is 15 residues long. CDR1 and CDR2 from the germline V gene are LGHNA and YSLEER. The CDR3 DNA reads TGCGCCAGCAGCCAATCGCGGGCGAGGGCCGGGGAGCTGTTTTTT. It translates to CASSQSRARAGELFF.

In its sample, this clonotype was seen many times. The chain employs TRBV5-1 and TRBJ2-1; a weak D match, TRBD2 (6 bases). CDR1 is SGHRS, CDR2 YFSETQ, per germline. The CDR3 is 16 amino acids. V was trimmed by 4 bases and J by 6 bases, leaving 20 bases between them. Here the CDR3 reads CASSITRVEGGNEQFF. In DNA, the CDR3 is TGCGCCAGCAGCATCACGAGGGTAGAGGGAGGCAATGAGCAGTTCTTC.